This T cell receptor (beta chain) was documented in a study of post-analysis software for immune sequencing data. Study at large: Courses of disease covered relapsing-remitting, secondary progressive and progressive-relapsing multiple sclerosis. Findings and caveats of the study: Normalized Chao1 diversity was significantly reduced in patients versus controls. Roughly 5 TRBV segments were significantly more frequent in patients than in controls. TRBV5-6, TRBV5-1 and TRBV20-1 were among these segments.

Unique molecular identifiers were present in the TCR beta cDNA libraries. A single record per CDR3 protein comes from TCRdb applying MiXCR to the PCR reads. The top ten hold under 6% of the sample, which has under 900,000 distinct CDR3 sequences, roughly 50% seen once. With regard to this clonotype: The target antigen is unknown.

The CDR3 spans 14 residues. Unmatched junction bases numbered 8, after V lost 6 bases and J lost 8 bases. This rearrangement joins TRBV12-3 or TRBV12-4 to TRBJ2-1, with TRBD2 matching 9 bases. Sequenced material: blood. This TCR came from a girl aged 5-17 years with multiple sclerosis. The DNA for the CDR3 is TGTGCCAGCAGAGGGGGACTAGCTACCGATGAGCAGTTCTTC. Protein sequence: CASRGGLATDEQFF.